Each of the 24 T cell receptor beta chains below was sequenced from the same sample in a study of regulatory T cells in long-lasting Graves disease. Arm-PCR with iRepertoire HTBI primers amplified the CDR3 regions for these TCR beta libraries. From the multiplex PCR reads, TCRdb called clonotypes with MiXCR, one entry per CDR3 protein. The repertoire has 250,000 to 300,000 distinct CDR3 sequences, approximately 20% of them found once; the top ten carry roughly 15%. Time point reported: newly diagnosed GD, antithyroid drugs for less than 3 months. PBMC RNA was the source of the TCR library. These data are also associated with another study on T cells in Graves' hyperthyroidism and ophthalmopathy.

The material sequenced was peripheral blood mononuclear cells (PBMCs), taken at new diagnosis, from a patient treated with antithyroid drugs. Receptor source: a woman aged 30 to 39 with Graves disease.

This clonotype has just a few counts. V is TRBV10-3 and J is TRBJ1-3; unclear D gene. The germline V gene encodes CDR1 ENHRY and CDR2 SYGVKD. Trimming pared 2 bases from V and 8 bases from J, leaving 13 bases between. The CDR3 runs to 14 residues. CDR3 DNA: TGTGCCATCAGTGAGCCAGGCCCCTACCACACCATATATTTT. This codes for CAISEPGPYHTIYF.

In its sample, this clonotype was seen many times. DNA of the CDR3: TGTGCCAGCAGCTTCAACAGGGGGCGATATAATGAGCAGTTCTTC. It is translated as CASSFNRGRYNEQFF. The V gene is TRBV7-2, the J gene TRBJ2-1; TRBD1 matches at 9 bases. This CDR3 is 15 amino acids long. J gave up 7 bases and V 3 bases, and 7 bases lay outside the gene matches. Germline V gene lookup returns CDR1 SGHTA and CDR2 FQGNSA.

This clonotype was recorded at least ten times. The V gene is TRBV7-9, the J gene TRBJ1-3, with TRBD1 matching over 8 bases. CDR3 length: 16 amino acids. Trimming removed 7 bases from V and 0 bases from J; junction bases left unmatched: 8. The germline V gene has CDR1 SEHNR and CDR2 FQNEAQ (reference sequence). In DNA, the CDR3 is TGTGCCAGCACCCGGACAGGGCTTCTCTCTGGAAACACCATATATTTT. This gives the protein CASTRTGLLSGNTIYF. Drawing the rest from reference TRBV7-9 and TRBJ1-3, the complete variable domain is DTGVSQNPRHKITKRGQNVTFRCDPISEHNRLYWYRQTLGQGPEFLTYFQNEAQLEKSRLLSDRFSAERPKGSFSTLEIQRTEQGDSAMYLCASTRTGLLSGNTIYFGEGSWLTVV.

This chain uses TRBV7-9 with TRBJ2-2; 10 positions match TRBD1. The germline gives CDR1 SEHNR, CDR2 FQNEAQ (reference sequence). The CDR3 is 15 residues long. The V gene end was trimmed by 5 bases and the J gene end by 5 bases; junction bases not matched to a gene: 5. Written as DNA, the CDR3 is TGTGCCAGCAGCGCCGGGACAGGGGTAACCGGGGAGCTGTTTTTT. Translating it yields CASSAGTGVTGELFF.

V gene TRBV10-2 combines with J gene TRBJ2-5; possible D gene TRBD1, 6 bases. The CDR3 contains 15 residues. Trimming took 4 bases from V and 0 from J, leaving 12 bases between them. The germline V gene encodes CDR1 WSHSY and CDR2 SAAADI. The CDR3 DNA is TGCGCCAGCAGTGCGGACAGCGTCTACCAAGAGACCCAGTACTTC. Protein sequence: CASSADSVYQETQYF.

The chain recombines TRBV6-2 or TRBV6-3 with TRBJ1-3, with D hard to call. V shed 8 bases and J shed 4 bases, with 15 bases lying between them. Germline V gene sequence: CDR1 MNHEY, CDR2 SVGEGT. CDR3 length: 14 residues. In DNA, the CDR3 is TGTGCCAGCCGGGCCCGCCGCTCCGGAAACACCATATATTTT. It yields the protein CASRARRSGNTIYF.

At least ten counts were recorded for this clonotype. This chain uses TRBV20-1 with TRBJ2-7; 8 bases fit TRBD2. The CDR3 loop spans 14 amino acids. Germline CDR1 reads DFQATT; CDR2 reads SNEGSKA (reference sequence). Germline trimming cut 4 bases from V and 2 bases from J; bases unmatched to any gene: 7. CDR3 sequence: CSAISRGATYEQYF. CDR3 coding DNA: TGCAGTGCTATTTCGCGGGGGGCCACCTACGAGCAGTACTTC.

This clonotype was seen a single time. The junction departs from germline at one end; a sequencing error may be responsible. J is TRBJ2-1 and V is TRBV19; D gene ambiguous. The germline V gene has CDR1 LNHDA and CDR2 SQIVND (reference sequence). This CDR3 is built from 13 residues. The CDR3, as DNA: TGTGCCAGTAATATAGATCACGGGAATGAGCAGTTCTTC. Protein sequence: CASNIDHGNEQFF.

As for this clonotype: A much larger clone is a single base away; this may be a read error. The chain joins TRBV11-2 to TRBJ2-7; 7 bases align to TRBD1. The CDR3 totals 15 residues. With V trimmed by 3 bases and J by 2 bases, 7 bases remained unmatched. Germline V gives CDR1 SGHAT, CDR2 FQNNGV. CDR3 DNA: TGTGCCAGCAGCTTCGCTCCAGGGGGAGCCTACGAGCAGTACTTC. Protein sequence: CASSFAPGGAYEQYF.

This clonotype was counted at least ten times. This sequence joins TRBV6-9 and TRBJ2-5, with 8 bases identical to TRBD2. V lost 3 bases to trimming and J lost 5 bases; unmatched junction nucleotides: 8. Germline assignment: CDR1 MNHGY and CDR2 SVAAGI. This CDR3 has 15 amino acids. CDR3 nucleotides: TGTGCCAGCAGTTACCCGGGACTAGGAGGGGAGACCCAGTACTTC. Protein product: CASSYPGLGGETQYF.

This clonotype has ten or more counts. The V gene is TRBV7-9, the J gene TRBJ1-2, with 9 positions matching TRBD1. The germline gives CDR1 SEHNR, CDR2 FQNEAQ (reference sequence). The V gene end was trimmed by 2 bases and the J gene end by 7 bases; junction bases not matched to a gene: 17. This CDR3 region has 18 residues. The CDR3 nucleotides read TGTGCCAGCAGCTTATCCAAAAACCCGGGACAGGGATCCCTTGGCTACACCTTC. This gives the protein CASSLSKNPGQGSLGYTF.

This clonotype was counted a few times. At one boundary the junction diverges from the germline segment, which might be a read error. This chain links TRBV7-2 with TRBJ1-4; perhaps TRBD1 as D (6 bases). The germline V gene encodes CDR1 SGHTA and CDR2 FQGNSA. There are 13 residues in the CDR3. CDR3 coding DNA: TGTGCCAGCAGTTTAGGGGGGCAAGAAAAACTGTTTTTT. Its protein is CASSLGGQEKLFF.

There are many counts of this clonotype. The chain uses TRBV28 and TRBJ1-6; D may be TRBD1 (6 bases). This CDR3 comprises 17 residues. Germline loops: CDR1 MDHEN, CDR2 SYDVKM. The V end was cut by 7 bases, the J end by 4 bases, with 20 bases between. The CDR3 spells CASTTTGTRGYNSPLHF. The CDR3 DNA follows: TGTGCCAGCACCACGACGGGGACCAGGGGTTATAATTCACCCCTCCACTTT. The full variable domain, completed using reference TRBV28 and TRBJ1-6, is DVKVTQSSRYLVKRTGEKVFLECVQDMDHENMFWYRQDPGLGLRLIYFSYDVKMKEKGDIPEGYSVSREKKERFSLILESASTNQTSMYLCASTTTGTRGYNSPLHFGNGTRLTVT.

At least ten counts were recorded for this clonotype. DNA for the CDR3: TGCGCCAGCAGCCCGGATTGGGGTCCAGGGCCCCGCGGAAACACCATATATTTT. Translation gives CASSPDWGPGPRGNTIYF. This rearrangement joins TRBV5-1 to TRBJ1-3; maybe TRBD1 (5 bases). V lost 4 bases and J 4 bases, leaving 24 bases between the germline ends. Germline loops: CDR1 SGHRS, CDR2 YFSETQ. This CDR3 region has 18 residues.

This clonotype was counted once. The chain combines TRBV2 with TRBJ2-3; TRBD2 aligns across 11 bases. Germline values: CDR1 SNHLY, CDR2 FYNNEI. This CDR3 has 16 amino acids. V shed 8 bases and J 2 bases; nucleotides not matched to a gene: 9. CDR3 sequence reads: CASGKTGLAATDTQYF. The CDR3 coding sequence is TGTGCCAGCGGAAAAACGGGACTAGCGGCCACAGATACGCAGTATTTT.

This clonotype was counted ten times or more. CDR3 DNA: TGTGCCAGCAGCCGACTAGTTACCGGGGAGCTGTTTTTT. Its protein is CASSRLVTGELFF. The chain couples TRBV11-2 to TRBJ2-2, with D perhaps matching TRBD2 (6 bases). The V gene's germline CDR1 is SGHAT and CDR2 FQNNGV. V dropped 5 bases and J dropped 5 bases, with 9 bases sitting between them. This CDR3 has 13 amino acids. Drawing the rest from reference TRBV11-2 and TRBJ2-2, the complete variable domain is EAGVAQSPRYKIIEKRQSVAFWCNPISGHATLYWYQQILGQGPKLLIQFQNNGVVDDSQLPKDRFSAERLKGVDSTLKIQPAKLEDSAVYLCASSRLVTGELFFGEGSRLTVL.

The sample holds many counts of this clonotype. The chain combines TRBV12-5 with TRBJ2-2; 7 bases are shared with TRBD1. Looked up from germline, CDR1 is LGHNT and CDR2 is FRNRAP. Trimming took 1 base from V and 4 from J; bases not matched to a gene: 9. The length of the CDR3 is 17 residues. The CDR3: CASGLDPTGMGTGELFF. CDR3 in DNA: TGTGCTAGTGGTTTGGACCCGACAGGGATGGGCACCGGGGAGCTGTTTTTT.

This clonotype was counted between two and nine times. CDR3 sequence reads: CASSIGGQTYNEQFF. CDR3 nucleotide sequence: TGTGCCAGTAGTATCGGGGGGCAAACCTACAATGAGCAGTTCTTC. The V gene is TRBV19, the J gene TRBJ2-1; tentatively, D is TRBD2 (7 bases). The germline CDR1 and CDR2 sequences are LNHDA and SQIVND (reference sequence). This CDR3 has 15 amino acids. Between the trimmed V and J ends, which lost 3 bases and 2 bases, there was a span of 11 bases.

This clonotype occurred many times. The chain couples TRBV6-5 to TRBJ2-1, with a weak D call TRBD2 (5 bases). CDR3 length: 17 amino acids. Trimming left V 0 bases short and J 0 bases short, with 12 bases between. Germline V gene sequence: CDR1 MNHEY, CDR2 SVGAGI. CDR3: CASSYSRAGDSYNEQFF. In nucleotides, the CDR3 is TGTGCCAGCAGTTACTCGAGGGCCGGGGACTCCTACAATGAGCAGTTCTTC.

This clonotype showed up just a few times. This sequence joins TRBV11-1 and TRBJ1-2; a possible D gene is TRBD1 (5 bases). The V end was cut by 6 bases, the J end by 3 bases, with 17 bases between. There are 15 residues in the CDR3. Per germline, CDR1 SGHAT and CDR2 FQDESV (reference sequence). The CDR3 here is CASSSGGDAYYGYTF. CDR3 DNA sequence: TGTGCCAGCAGTTCCGGAGGGGACGCCTACTATGGCTACACCTTC.

The V call is TRBV3-1, the J call TRBJ2-2; perhaps TRBD1 as D (5 bases). The CDR3 length is 19 residues. Deletions cut 0 bases from V and 0 bases from J, with 17 bases between. Germline loops: CDR1 LGHDT, CDR2 YNNKEL (reference sequence). The CDR3 spells CASSQDYRGWNPNTGELFF. CDR3 in DNA: TGTGCCAGCAGCCAAGATTATAGGGGATGGAATCCGAACACCGGGGAGCTGTTTTTT.

The chain has TRBV12-3 or TRBV12-4 and TRBJ2-3; D could derive from TRBD1 or TRBD2 (5 bases each). The CDR3 length is 16 residues. Trimming pared 3 bases from V and 3 bases from J, leaving 16 bases between. CDR3 DNA: TGTGCCAGCAGTTTCCCTTACAACGGGGCGACAGATACGCAGTATTTT. It encodes CASSFPYNGATDTQYF.

This clonotype was picked up many times. This sequence joins TRBV7-8 and TRBJ1-3; D uncertain. The CDR3 loop spans 14 amino acids. Germline assignment: CDR1 SGHVS and CDR2 FQNEAQ. Trimming stripped 3 bases from V and 2 bases from J, with 8 bases between. Here the CDR3 reads CASSFAGTGNTIYF. For the CDR3, the DNA is TGTGCCAGCAGCTTTGCGGGGACTGGAAACACCATATATTTT.

The V and J genes are TRBV7-3 and TRBJ2-7, with TRBD2 matching over 11 bases. V dropped 4 bases and J dropped 4; count of bases not matched to a gene: 15. The length of the CDR3 is 18 residues. Germline values: CDR1 SGHTA, CDR2 FQGTGA. The CDR3 reads CASSSTGSGGAAIYEQYF. Written as DNA, the CDR3 is TGTGCCAGCAGCTCAACCGGTAGCGGGGGGGCCGCTATTTACGAGCAGTACTTC.